Given below is one T cell receptor beta chain in context. Other DNA sequences in this specimen translate into the identical CDR3. The data derive from a study of control samples from healthy donors and cancer patients. With V trimmed by 1 base and J by 5 bases, 2 bases remained unmatched. Germline-derived CDR1 and CDR2 are SGDLS and YYNGEE. The CDR3 spans 13 residues. Sequencing used immunoSEQ multiplex PCR; TCRdb keeps in-frame clones, though not all of them. Of roughly 120,000 clones listed, approximately 95% were seen once; the top ten hold approximately 4%. The rearrangement joins TRBV9 to TRBJ1-1; TRBD1 aligns across 7 bases. This TCR was recovered from a man aged 25 to 45 in good health. Sequenced: blood. CDR3 residues: CASSVQGGTEAFF. Written as DNA, the CDR3 is TGTGCCAGCAGCGTACAGGGGGGGACTGAAGCTTTCTTT.